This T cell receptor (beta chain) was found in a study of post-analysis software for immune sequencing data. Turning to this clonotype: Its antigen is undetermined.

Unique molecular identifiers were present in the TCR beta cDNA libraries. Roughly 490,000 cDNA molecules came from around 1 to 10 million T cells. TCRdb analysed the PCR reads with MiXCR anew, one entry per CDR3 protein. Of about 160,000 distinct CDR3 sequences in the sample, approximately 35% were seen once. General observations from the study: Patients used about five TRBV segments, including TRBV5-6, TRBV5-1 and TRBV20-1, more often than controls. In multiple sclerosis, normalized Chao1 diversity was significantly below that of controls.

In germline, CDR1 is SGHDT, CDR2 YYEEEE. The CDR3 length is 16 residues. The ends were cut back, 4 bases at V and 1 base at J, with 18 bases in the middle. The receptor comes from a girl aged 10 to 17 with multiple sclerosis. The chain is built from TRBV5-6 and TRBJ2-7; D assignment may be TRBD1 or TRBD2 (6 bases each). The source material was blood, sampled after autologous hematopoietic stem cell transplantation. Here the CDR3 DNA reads TGTGCCAGCAGCGGACGTAGCACGGGGGCATCCTACGAGCAGTACTTC. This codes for CASSGRSTGASYEQYF.